The source of this T cell receptor (beta chain) is a study of STAT3 mutations in large granular lymphocyte leukemia. Across the study: Canonical activating STAT3 mutations were detected in roughly half of the longitudinally sequenced T-LGLL patients. General study results and limits: Every T-LGLL patient had at least one immunodominant TCRbeta clonotype. Samples missed the first appearance of the clone. Suggested: STAT3 mutation was not the ancestral event for these clonal expansions.

Comment on this clone: What it binds is unknown.

Average productive template count per sample was 35,000 to 50,000. Method: immunoSEQ multiplex PCR; TCRdb's copy keeps in-frame clones and lacks some. The data contain roughly 22,000 clones, around 93% of them singletons. V was shortened by 3 bases and J by 5 bases, with 10 bases between the two germline ends. Germline lookup yields CDR1 SGHRS and CDR2 YFSETQ. The CDR3 runs 13 residues. The sequence came from a man in his forties with T-cell large granular lymphocyte leukemia. Some clones in this sample may be carry-over from other donors' samples. V is TRBV5-1 and J is TRBJ2-3; D is undetermined. Sequencing input: peripheral blood mononuclear cells. The CDR3 sequence is CASSSSGIDTQYF. In nucleotides, the CDR3 is TGCGCCAGCAGCTCATCAGGTATAGATACGCAGTATTTT.